These 14 T cell receptor beta chains were all obtained from the same sample, sequenced in a study of T cell responses to AZD1222 COVID-19 vaccine. This table comes from immunoSEQ multiplex PCR, and its TCRdb copy is limited to in-frame clones, with some not included. Among under 150,000 clones listed, roughly 90% were seen once. The starting material was peripheral blood, obtained on day 0 of AZD1222 vaccination. The receptors were sampled from an adult in good health.

As DNA, the CDR3 is TGTGCCAGCAGTAACTCAGTTTATGGCTACACCTTC. As protein: CASSNSVYGYTF. V and J are TRBV27 and TRBJ1-2, with unresolved D. Trimming shortened V by 5 bases and J by 5 bases, and 9 bases separated the two germline ends. Germline V CDR1 and CDR2: MNHEY, SMNVEV (reference sequence). This CDR3 is built from 12 residues.

This chain uses TRBV9 with TRBJ1-6; D remains ambiguous. The CDR3 is 16 residues long. Trimming pared 0 bases from V and 0 bases from J, leaving 7 bases between. Per germline, CDR1 SGDLS and CDR2 YYNGEE. Here the CDR3 reads CASSVGGSSYNSPLHF. CDR3 sequence (DNA): TGTGCCAGCAGCGTAGGAGGGAGCTCCTATAATTCACCCCTCCACTTT. The full variable domain, in which reference TRBV9 and TRBJ1-6 provide the parts outside the CDR3, is DSGVTQTPKHLITATGQRVTLRCSPRSGDLSVYWYQQSLDQGLQFLIQYYNGEERAKGNILERFSAQQFPDLHSELNLSSLELGDSALYFCASSVGGSSYNSPLHFGNGTRLTVT.

The gene calls are TRBV2 and TRBJ2-5; 12 bases fit TRBD2. Germline V CDR1 and CDR2: SNHLY, FYNNEI. V dropped 3 bases and J dropped 2; count of bases not matched to a gene: 4. This CDR3 region has 16 residues. The CDR3 region is CASSDRTSGTQETQYF. CDR3 nucleotide sequence: TGTGCCAGCAGTGATCGGACTAGCGGGACTCAAGAGACCCAGTACTTC.

The chain uses TRBV30 and TRBJ1-2; D call uncertain. Germline V gene lookup returns CDR1 GTSNPN and CDR2 SVGIG (reference sequence). Trimming cost V 4 bases and J 8 bases, with 17 bases left between them. The CDR3 has 13 residues. The CDR3 sequence: CAWMAGRLEGYTF. The CDR3 coding sequence is TGTGCCTGGATGGCCGGGAGGCTCGAGGGCTACACCTTC.

The chain carries TRBV2 and TRBJ1-5; D uncertain. Trimming pared 7 bases from V and 0 bases from J, leaving 7 bases between. Germline loops: CDR1 SNHLY, CDR2 FYNNEI. This CDR3 is built from 13 residues. CDR3: CASIQNSNQPQHF. CDR3 DNA: TGTGCCAGCATCCAAAATAGCAATCAGCCCCAGCATTTT.

The chain uses TRBV13 and TRBJ1-3, with 9 bases that match TRBD1. The CDR3 consists of 16 residues. Germline CDR1 reads PRHDT; CDR2 reads FYEKMQ (reference sequence). V lost 3 bases to trimming and J lost 1 base; unmatched junction nucleotides: 4. As DNA, the CDR3 is TGTGCCAGCAGCTTGGACAGGGGTTTTTCTGGAAACACCATATATTTT. As protein: CASSLDRGFSGNTIYF.

V gene TRBV9 combines with J gene TRBJ2-7; D call uncertain. Germline CDR1 and CDR2: SGDLS and YYNGEE. This CDR3 comprises 14 residues. The V end was cut by 1 base, the J end by 3 bases, with 11 bases between. The CDR3, as DNA: TGTGCCAGCAGCGTATCTGCGGATATCTACGAGCAGTACTTC. It encodes CASSVSADIYEQYF.

The chain combines TRBV7-3 with TRBJ1-5; D is uncertain. The CDR3 length is 13 residues. Trimming shortened V by 2 bases and J by 4 bases, and 6 bases separated the two germline ends. Germline CDR1 is SGHTA and CDR2 is FQGTGA. CDR3 DNA sequence: TGTGCCAGCAGCTTAGGGCGGAATCAGCCCCAGCATTTT. Its protein is CASSLGRNQPQHF.

This clone qualifies as medium-sized (0.01 to 0.1%). The chain is built from TRBV6-5 and TRBJ2-2; D unresolved. The CDR3 extends over 14 amino acids. V was pared by 7 bases and J by 6 bases, with 15 bases between. The germline CDR1 and CDR2 sequences are MNHEY and SVGAGI. In DNA form, the CDR3 reads TGTGCCAGCACGACGGGTACGGACGCCGGGGAGCTGTTTTTT. It specifies CASTTGTDAGELFF.

The chain employs TRBV7-3 and TRBJ1-6, with D possibly TRBD1 on 5 matching bases. The length of the CDR3 is 14 residues. In germline, CDR1 is SGHTA, CDR2 FQGTGA. Trimming shortened V by 2 bases and J by 5 bases, and 7 bases separated the two germline ends. In DNA form, the CDR3 reads TGTGCCAGCAGCTTACTAGGGGATAATTCACCCCTCCACTTT. Its protein product is CASSLLGDNSPLHF.

The V call is TRBV27, the J call TRBJ2-3; D may be TRBD2 (6 bases). CDR3 length: 13 residues. V lost 6 bases and J lost 8, with 15 bases in between. CDR1 is MNHEY and CDR2 is SMNVEV in the germline V gene (reference sequence). As DNA, the CDR3 is TGTGCCAGCAGAGAGTTGGGGGACTCTACGCAGTATTTT. Its translation: CASRELGDSTQYF.

The chain has TRBV25-1 and TRBJ2-1; D ambiguous. This CDR3 has 11 amino acids. V was trimmed by 6 bases and J by 9 bases, leaving 9 bases between them. The V gene's germline CDR1 is MGHDK and CDR2 SYGVNS. CDR3 coding DNA: TGTGCCAGCAGACTGGGATCTGAGCAGTTCTTC. Translated, it gives CASRLGSEQFF.

This rearrangement joins TRBV28 to TRBJ2-4; 10 bases align to TRBD2. Germline loops: CDR1 MDHEN, CDR2 SYDVKM. The CDR3 extends over 16 amino acids. Trimming took 3 bases from V and 14 from J; bases not matched to a gene: 16. CDR3 bases: TGTGCCAGCAGTTTCTCTAGCGGGAGAACAGGGGGGGTTGAGTACTTC. It is translated as CASSFSSGRTGGVEYF.

This chain links TRBV6-2 or TRBV6-3 with TRBJ2-2, with TRBD1 matching 8 bases. Germline lookup yields CDR1 MNHEY and CDR2 SVGEGT. V was clipped by 4 bases and J by 4 bases; unmatched bases: 5. This CDR3 is 15 amino acids long. In nucleotides, the CDR3 is TGTGCCAGCAGTTTAAGACAGGGGAGCACCGGGGAGCTGTTTTTT. As protein: CASSLRQGSTGELFF.